This T cell receptor (beta chain) was identified during a study of shared clonotypes between healthy human individuals. At the level of the study: Participating donors consisted of two women and a few men aged 18 to 49.

PCR replicates from unsorted PBMC used roughly 300 ng DNA, and this amount was 32,000 or so T cell genomes. Assay: immunoSEQ multiplex PCR; the TCRdb copy retains only in-frame clones and omits some. The sample records hundreds of thousands of clones, around 76% being singletons. Donors comprised only Caucasian adults living in Nashville, Tennessee. About this clone: Sequence at one end of the junction differs from germline and may be a read error.

The specimen was PBMCs. This clonotype was obtained from a woman in her forties in good health. Some clones in this sample may be carry-over from other donors' samples.

The CDR3 bases are TGCGCCAGCAGCGCACTTGGGAGCGGGAGGGCCCTTCGGCTGAGTTTT. Protein product: CASSALGSGRALRLSF. V and J are TRBV10-2 and TRBJ2-3; 10 nucleotides agree with TRBD2. The CDR3 is 16 amino acids. Per the germline V gene, CDR1 is WSHSY and CDR2 is SAAADI.